This T cell receptor beta chain was sequenced for a study of blood T cells in healthy people across ages. Looking at the study overall: With template switching, about one barcoded beta molecule was captured per two T cells. Findings of the study overall: CMV infection status of these donors was not known. Unsorted PBMC input precluded a conclusive naive versus antigen-experienced comparison.

On this clonotype: Its antigen is not identified.

With a J-beta primer mix and a sample-barcoded 5' primer, a second PCR ran roughly 6 to 11 cycles. Sequencing yielded, for each sample, at least 3 million paired-end reads carrying CDR3. Using its own MiXCR run on the 5' RACE reads, TCRdb lists one record per CDR3 protein. The data contain 1.5 million to 2 million distinct CDR3 sequences, about 31% of them singletons. Sequencing used blood. This clonotype originated in a woman aged 25 to 39 in good health.

The chain's CDR3 is CASKGLAGGITDTQYF. The CDR3 DNA sequence: TGTGCCAGCAAAGGACTAGCGGGAGGTATAACAGATACGCAGTATTTT. J is TRBJ2-3 and V is TRBV6-1; 14 positions agree with TRBD2. CDR3 length: 16 amino acids. V shed 7 bases, J shed 3 bases, and the junction held 6 bases outside the gene matches. CDR1 and CDR2 from the germline V gene are MNHNS and SASEGT.